This TCR beta chain was obtained from a study of T cell responses to AZD1222 COVID-19 vaccine. Study-wide points: Most donors were white British, females outnumbered males, and clonal diversity was possibly underestimated.

Assay: immunoSEQ multiplex PCR; the TCRdb copy retains only in-frame clones and omits some. The sample has about 99,000 clones; roughly 88% are singletons. J gave up 3 bases and V 6 bases, and 11 bases lay outside the gene matches. The CDR3 length is 15 residues. Germline values: CDR1 MDHEN, CDR2 SYDVKM. With respect to this clone: Antigen specificity is unknown.

The receptor's source is an adult in good health. The material sequenced was peripheral blood, taken on day 0 of AZD1222 vaccination. J is TRBJ2-7 and V is TRBV28; the match to TRBD1 covers 7 bases. Here the CDR3 DNA reads TGTGCCAGCAGCGAGACAGGGACCCCAGGCTACGAGCAGTACTTC. This translates into CASSETGTPGYEQYF.